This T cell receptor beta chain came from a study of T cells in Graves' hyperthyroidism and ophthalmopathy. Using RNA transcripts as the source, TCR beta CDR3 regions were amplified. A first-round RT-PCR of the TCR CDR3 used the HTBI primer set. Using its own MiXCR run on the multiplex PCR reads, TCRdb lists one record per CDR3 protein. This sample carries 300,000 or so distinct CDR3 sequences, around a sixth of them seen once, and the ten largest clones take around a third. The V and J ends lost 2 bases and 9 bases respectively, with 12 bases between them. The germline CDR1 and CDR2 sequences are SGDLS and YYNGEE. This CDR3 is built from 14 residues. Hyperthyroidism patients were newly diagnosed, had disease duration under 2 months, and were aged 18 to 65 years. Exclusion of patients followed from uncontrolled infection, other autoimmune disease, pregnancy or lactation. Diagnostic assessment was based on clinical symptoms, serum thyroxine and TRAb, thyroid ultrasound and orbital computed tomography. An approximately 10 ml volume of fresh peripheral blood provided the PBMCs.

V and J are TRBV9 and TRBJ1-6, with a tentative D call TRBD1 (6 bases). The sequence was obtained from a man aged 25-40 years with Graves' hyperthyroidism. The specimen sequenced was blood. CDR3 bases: TGTGCCAGCAGCGTGGAGGGGGTGGGTTCACCCCTCCACTTT. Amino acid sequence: CASSVEGVGSPLHF.